This T cell receptor beta chain was identified during a study of human T cells and chemical hapten exposure. About the research overall: Alopecia areata, totalis or universalis affected patients who were mostly female.

This CDR3 comprises 15 residues. Germline CDR1 is SGHRS and CDR2 is YFSETQ. Trimming removed 3 bases from V and 7 bases from J; junction bases left unmatched: 8. This clonotype was recorded at least ten times. Time point: patch test 2, 6 weeks after DPC sensitization. Stated treatment: therapeutic diphenylcyclopropenone sensitization with weekly scalp DPC. In the library, unique molecular identifiers were attached to individual cDNA molecules. TCRdb re-derived calls from the RACE reads in MiXCR, one entry per CDR3 protein. Among fewer than 90,000 distinct CDR3 sequences listed, approximately 7% were seen once.

The input for sequencing was whole blood, taken in connection with sensitization to the hapten diphenylcyclopropenone (DPC). This sequence originates from a woman aged 25 to 45 with alopecia areata. Some clones in this sample may be carry-over from other donors' samples. The chain recombines TRBV5-1 with TRBJ1-5; 9 bases match TRBD1. The CDR3 nucleotides read TGCGCCAGCAGCTCCGGGACAGGGAAGGGACAGCCCCAGCATTTT. Translating it yields CASSSGTGKGQPQHF.